This T cell receptor (beta chain) was sequenced in a study of T cells after posttransplantation cyclophosphamide. Study-wide points: Tissue-infiltrating T cells from skin or gut overlapped little with blood T cells. Recipient CMV seropositivity and CMV reactivation strongly tracked TRB clonality. Later blood repertoires were often dominated by clones from the donor CD8+ memory compartment.

Losses at the gene ends were 6 bases for V and 4 bases for J; bases not matched to a gene: 5. The CDR3 runs to 15 residues. Germline V CDR1 and CDR2: MNHEY, SMNVEV (reference sequence). This clone is large by share. Its antigen remains unidentified. Generated by immunoSEQ multiplex PCR, the TCRdb table keeps only in-frame clones and is missing some. The sample lists about 1,700 clones, 65% to 85% occurring once. The TCR sequence derives from a woman between 45 and 60 years old in good health and a related stem cell transplant donor. The chain combines TRBV27 with TRBJ2-7; 14 positions agree with TRBD2. Sequenced material: CD8+ T cells sorted from bone marrow. CDR3 protein: CASRGTSGSIYEQYF. The DNA of the CDR3 is TGTGCCAGCAGGGGGACTAGCGGGAGTATATACGAGCAGTACTTC.